This is a list of T cell receptor beta chains from one sample in a study of blood T cells in healthy people across ages. TCRdb recomputed calls from the 5' RACE reads with MiXCR, one row per CDR3 protein. The data show 1.5 million to 2 million distinct CDR3 sequences, roughly two fifths seen once. Sequenced material: blood. The receptors stem from a human donor in good health. The CDR3 runs from the conserved cysteine through the conserved F or W. Fields, in order: J gene, clone size, D gene, V gene, CDR3 DNA, CDR3 protein. A D gene is named only where the DNA matches it firmly. Size is omitted from some rows. Given values are once, few, many or a class for expanded clones.

J: TRBJ2-6; size: few; D: -; V: TRBV4-3; DNA: TGCGCCAGCAGCTCCCGAGGCCATAAGGCCGGGGCCAACGTCCTGACTTTC; CDR3: CASSSRGHKAGANVLTF
J: TRBJ1-1; size: -; D: TRBD1; V: TRBV6-6; DNA: TGTGCCAGCAGTTATACAGGGGGCGAAGGGACTGAAGCTTTCTTT; CDR3: CASSYTGGEGTEAFF
J: TRBJ2-1; size: -; D: TRBD2; V: TRBV5-1; DNA: TGCGCCAGCAGCTTGGTAGGGACTAGCGGTCTCAATGAGCAGTTCTTC; CDR3: CASSLVGTSGLNEQFF
J: TRBJ1-2; size: few; D: TRBD1; V: TRBV27; DNA: TGTGCCAGCACCATTACAGGGGGAAACTATGGCTACACCTTC; CDR3: CASTITGGNYGYTF
J: TRBJ1-1; size: -; D: -; V: TRBV12-3/TRBV12-4; DNA: TGTGCCAGCAGTTTTGGGCACACTGAAGCTTTCTTT; CDR3: CASSFGHTEAFF
J: TRBJ2-5; size: -; D: TRBD2; V: TRBV13; DNA: TGTGCCAGCAGCCGGCTCGGGACTAGCGCCCAAGAGACCCAGTACTTC; CDR3: CASSRLGTSAQETQYF
J: TRBJ2-3; size: few; D: -; V: TRBV12-3/TRBV12-4; DNA: TGTGCCAGCAGTTCATATACCACTTATACGCAGTATTTT; CDR3: CASSSYTTYTQYF
J: TRBJ1-1; size: few; D: -; V: TRBV7-8; DNA: TGTGCCAGCAGTGTCAGATCTCCCAACACTGAAGCTTTCTTT; CDR3: CASSVRSPNTEAFF
J: TRBJ1-4; size: -; D: -; V: TRBV28; DNA: TGTGCCAGCAGTTTATCGGGGGGACGAGATGAAAAACTGTTTTTT; CDR3: CASSLSGGRDEKLFF
J: TRBJ2-7; size: few; D: TRBD1; V: TRBV4-3; DNA: TGCGCCAGCAGCCCTTTGACAGGGGGATTATACGAGCAGTACTTC; CDR3: CASSPLTGGLYEQYF
J: TRBJ2-1; size: few; D: -; V: TRBV7-2; DNA: TGTGCCAGCAGCTCCCAGTCAAGCTCCTACAATGAGCAGTTCTTC; CDR3: CASSSQSSSYNEQFF
J: TRBJ2-5; size: -; D: -; V: TRBV6-6; DNA: TGTGCCAGCAGTTATCCTCTCACCGACAGTTGGTACTTC; CDR3: CASSYPLTDSWYF
J: TRBJ2-5; size: -; D: -; V: TRBV7-2; DNA: TGTGCCAGCAGCTTAGCCAGCGATGAGACCCAGTACTTC; CDR3: CASSLASDETQYF
J: TRBJ2-2; size: -; D: TRBD1; V: TRBV28; DNA: TGTGCCAGCAGCCTCCTAACAGGGGCATGGAACACCGGGGAGCTGTTTTTT; CDR3: CASSLLTGAWNTGELFF
J: TRBJ2-4; size: few; D: -; V: TRBV4-1; DNA: TGCGCCAGCAGAAGGACTGACCTAGCCAAAAACATTCAGTACTTC; CDR3: CASRRTDLAKNIQYF
J: TRBJ2-3; size: -; D: TRBD1; V: TRBV10-2; DNA: TGCGCCAGCAGTAATTGGACAGGCTACTACACAGATACGCAGTATTTT; CDR3: CASSNWTGYYTDTQYF
J: TRBJ2-1; size: -; D: TRBD2; V: TRBV5-1; DNA: TGCGCCAGCAGCCCTCCTACGACTAGCGGGGGGGGAGATGAGCAGTTCTTC; CDR3: CASSPPTTSGGGDEQFF
J: TRBJ1-1; size: once; D: -; V: TRBV12-3/TRBV12-4; DNA: TGTGCCAGCAGTTTACGGCAGATGAGCACTGAAGCTTTCTTT; CDR3: CASSLRQMSTEAFF
J: TRBJ1-2; size: -; D: -; V: TRBV12-3/TRBV12-4; DNA: TGTGCCAGCAGTTTCTTGCAGGCTAGCTATGGCTACACCTTC; CDR3: CASSFLQASYGYTF
J: TRBJ2-7; size: -; D: -; V: TRBV29-1; DNA: TGCAGCGTTGAAGACCCGACAGGTACACCCTACGAGCAGTACTTC; CDR3: CSVEDPTGTPYEQYF
J: TRBJ2-5; size: -; D: -; V: TRBV10-3; DNA: TGTGCCATCAGTGAAGCGAGGGCGGAGACCCAGTACTTC; CDR3: CAISEARAETQYF
J: TRBJ2-7; size: -; D: TRBD2; V: TRBV29-1; DNA: TGCAGCGTGGGGACTAGCGGGGATACCTCCTACAATGAGCAGTACTTC; CDR3: CSVGTSGDTSYNEQYF
J: TRBJ2-3; size: -; D: TRBD2; V: TRBV4-3; DNA: TGCGCCAGCAGCCAATTCCCCCCGACTAGCGGTGACACAGATACGCAGTATTTT; CDR3: CASSQFPPTSGDTDTQYF
J: TRBJ2-7; size: many; D: TRBD1; V: TRBV5-1; DNA: TGCGCCAGCAGGTGGGACAGCGCCTACGAGCAGTACTTC; CDR3: CASRWDSAYEQYF
J: TRBJ2-5; size: -; D: -; V: TRBV6-6; DNA: TGTGCCAGTAGAGGGGGGGCGGTCGAGACCCAGTACTTC; CDR3: CASRGGAVETQYF
J: TRBJ2-2; size: -; D: TRBD1; V: TRBV12-5; DNA: TGTGCTAGTGGAGGGACAGGGGAGACCGGGGAGCTGTTTTTT; CDR3: CASGGTGETGELFF
J: TRBJ1-2; size: -; D: -; V: TRBV7-6; DNA: TGTGCCAGCAGCTTATACGAGGCGGGTTCTAACTATGGCTACACCTTC; CDR3: CASSLYEAGSNYGYTF
J: TRBJ2-7; size: -; D: -; V: TRBV28; DNA: TGTGCCAGCCTCGCGTGGCGCCGACCCTACGAGCAGTACTTC; CDR3: CASLAWRRPYEQYF
J: TRBJ2-1; size: -; D: -; V: TRBV18; DNA: TGTGCCAGCTCACCAGGGATGGGGGATGACAATGAGCAGTTCTTC; CDR3: CASSPGMGDDNEQFF
J: TRBJ1-2; size: few; D: -; V: TRBV7-8; DNA: TGTGCCAGCAGCTTAGAAGCTAGGCAGGGCAACTATGGCTACACCTTC; CDR3: CASSLEARQGNYGYTF
J: TRBJ1-5; size: -; D: -; V: TRBV5-1; DNA: TGCGCCAGCAGCTTGGACATCAATCAGCCCCAGCATTTT; CDR3: CASSLDINQPQHF
J: TRBJ2-7; size: few; D: -; V: TRBV29-1; DNA: TGCAGCGTTGACAGGGGAAAACGGGGCGAGCAGTACTTC; CDR3: CSVDRGKRGEQYF
J: TRBJ1-5; size: -; D: -; V: TRBV7-2; DNA: TGTGCCAGCAGCTTAGGTGGGGCCCGGGGTCAGCCCCAGCATTTT; CDR3: CASSLGGARGQPQHF
J: TRBJ1-1; size: -; D: -; V: TRBV7-3; DNA: TGTGCCAGCAGCCCTGAGCCGGGCACTGAAGCTTTCTTT; CDR3: CASSPEPGTEAFF
J: TRBJ2-7; size: -; D: -; V: TRBV6-1; DNA: TGTGCCAGCAGTGAAGAGGCGGGGTGGTACGAGCAGTACTTC; CDR3: CASSEEAGWYEQYF
J: TRBJ2-3; size: -; D: TRBD1; V: TRBV9; DNA: TGTGCCAGCAGCGACCCGACAGGGGATAACACAGATACGCAGTATTTT; CDR3: CASSDPTGDNTDTQYF
J: TRBJ2-7; size: -; D: TRBD2; V: TRBV6-2/TRBV6-3; DNA: TGTGCCAGCACTAGCGGTCTTAGCTCCTACGAGCAGTACTTC; CDR3: CASTSGLSSYEQYF
J: TRBJ2-3; size: -; D: -; V: TRBV5-1; DNA: TGCGCCAGCAGCTTGGATAAACGGGGGCAACACACAGATACGCAGTATTTT; CDR3: CASSLDKRGQHTDTQYF
J: TRBJ2-7; size: -; D: -; V: TRBV6-2/TRBV6-3; DNA: TGTGCCAGCCGTTCTTGGCGGGACAGATCCTACGAGCAGTACTTC; CDR3: CASRSWRDRSYEQYF